This entry features one T cell receptor beta chain sequence. The specificity of this receptor is unknown. The junction departs from the called germline gene at one end, perhaps through a read error. Its CDR3 holds 18 amino acids, cysteine through phenylalanine. The retained sequence is limited to the CDR3, 54 bases, with the frame set at the first base. For CDR1 and CDR2, the germline V gene lists MNHNS and SASEGT. Libraries came from PCR. The sequencing machine was an Illumina HiSeq 2500. To normalize quantification of the TCRbeta repertoire, the TCR libraries were built with molecular barcoding that relied on unique molecular identifiers. The public reads were run again by TCRdb, first through fastp at Q25 and then through MiXCR, and only productive beta chains were kept. Each record represents a unique CDR3 protein, reported with the most common genes and DNA among its rows. For this sample the table gives 440,000 or so distinct CDR3 sequences, of which approximately 42% were detected only once. The ten largest clonotypes hold approximately 25% of the sample.

This record comes from a study of T-cell reconstitution after alpha-beta-depleted transplantation in children (dated by TCRdb to between 2015 and 2016). About the study as a whole: The study quantitatively tracked T-cell immune reconstitution after TCRalphabeta/CD19-depleted allogeneic hematopoietic cell transplantation in children using TCR repertoire profiling.

The treatment or condition label of this sample denotes: allogeneic hematopoietic cell transplantation with graft depleted of TCRalphabeta T cells and CD19 B cells. The children who served as transplant recipients had been given grafts of TCRalphabeta/CD19-depleted allogeneic hematopoietic cells. Results the study describes overall, beyond this receptor: The frequencies of hyperexpanded clones fell over the following months, and after one year, T-cell counts and TCRbeta diversity were mostly attributed to newly produced T cells. In some patients, high TCRbeta diversity at day 60 was attributed to recipient T cells and intrathymic progenitors that had survived conditioning. About two months after transplant, the apparently early recovery of alphabetaT-cell counts reportedly depended on just several hundred clones that had expanded rapidly and came from non-depleted graft cells.

The sequence is built from TRBV6-1 and TRBJ2-1, and TRBD2 matches 12 of the central bases. Sample: PBMCs, taken before TCRalphabeta/CD19-depleted stem cell transplant. This receptor was identified in a girl aged 2-15 years with aplastic anemia, due to receive a stem cell transplant. The DNA sequence is as follows: TGTGCCCGCAGTGCTAGCGGGAGGGAGCCGAGCTCCTACAATGAGCAGTTCTTC. It specifies CARSASGREPSSYNEQFF.